This T cell receptor (beta chain) stems from a study of glioma-infiltrating T cells after dendritic cell vaccination. Study results and limitations: Only a small number of patients had complete blood and tumor samples.

Concerning this clone itself: Its antigen is not identified.

Primers: 60 V beta forward and 13 J beta reverse. TCRdb keeps only in-frame clones here, not all; method: immunoSEQ multiplex PCR. The repertoire has about 73,000 clones, about 80% of them found once; the top ten carry under 2.5%. The CDR3 is 14 residues long. Trimming cost V 5 bases and J 4 bases, with 15 bases left between them. Germline assignment: CDR1 SGHRS and CDR2 YFSETQ. Here the sequenced sample was blood, taken before dendritic cell vaccination. The clonotype was recovered from a human donor with glioblastoma. The rearrangement joins TRBV5-1 to TRBJ1-1; no clear D gene. The CDR3 DNA sequence: TGCGCCAGCAGAAACCCTCGGGGTTCCACTGAAGCTTTCTTT. It encodes CASRNPRGSTEAFF.